The 27 T cell receptor beta chains listed next were all sequenced from one sample in a study of cytomegalovirus exposure and HLA in healthy donors. PCR used 60 Vbeta primers and 13 Jbeta primers. Only in-frame clones appear in the TCRdb table, and some are missing; sequencing was by immunoSEQ multiplex PCR. The clone table shows just over 80,000 clones, with the ten largest holding approximately 1.1%. Sequences were obtained from PBMCs. Receptors were obtained from a woman aged 25 to 45 in good health and CMV-seronegative.

The chain couples TRBV29-1 to TRBJ2-1; 11 bases are a match to TRBD2. Germline lookup yields CDR1 SQVTM and CDR2 ANQGSEA. Germline trimming cut 7 bases from V and 10 bases from J; bases unmatched to any gene: 12. This CDR3 comprises 14 residues. CDR3 nucleotide sequence: TGCAGCGCCCCGCGGTTAGCGGGAGGGGGGGAGCAGTTCTTC. Protein sequence: CSAPRLAGGGEQFF.

The chain is built from TRBV18 and TRBJ1-1; the D is unclear. Germline V gives CDR1 KGHSH, CDR2 LQKENI. The V and J ends lost 5 bases and 4 bases respectively, with 17 bases between them. The CDR3 runs 15 residues. The CDR3 protein is CASSKGATLGTEAFF. As DNA, the CDR3 is TGTGCCAGCTCAAAAGGAGCCACCTTGGGCACTGAAGCTTTCTTT.

As DNA, the CDR3 is TGCAGCGTTGGAACAGGCCTCGCCTACGAGCAGTACTTC. This translates into CSVGTGLAYEQYF. V and J are TRBV29-1 and TRBJ2-7; D possibly corresponds to TRBD1 (5 bases). This CDR3 comprises 13 residues. Trimming cost V 4 bases and J 2 bases, with 12 bases left between them. CDR1 is SQVTM and CDR2 is ANQGSEA in the germline V gene.

The chain employs TRBV29-1 and TRBJ2-1; 9 positions agree with TRBD2. CDR3 size: 15 residues. CDR1 SQVTM and CDR2 ANQGSEA come from the germline V gene. The J segment lost 7 bases and the V segment lost 0 bases, leaving 7 bases of the junction unmatched. CDR3 amino acids: CSVEEASGVGNEQFF. CDR3 nucleotide sequence: TGCAGCGTTGAAGAGGCTAGCGGGGTGGGGAATGAGCAGTTCTTC.

The genes are TRBV6-1 and TRBJ2-1; D perhaps matches TRBD2 (7 bases). Trimming pared 5 bases from V and 6 bases from J, leaving 14 bases between. This CDR3 is built from 14 residues. Germline CDR1 is MNHNS and CDR2 is SASEGT. The CDR3 is CASSSGGPPNEQFF. CDR3 bases: TGTGCCAGCAGTTCGGGGGGCCCTCCCAATGAGCAGTTCTTC.

The chain is built from TRBV11-2 and TRBJ1-5, with D possibly TRBD1 on 6 matching bases. CDR1 and CDR2 from the germline V gene are SGHAT and FQNNGV. This CDR3 spans 14 amino acids. Between the trimmed V and J ends, which lost 8 bases and 5 bases, there was a span of 16 bases. The CDR3 loop reads CASSSNRDYQPQHF. CDR3 DNA sequence: TGTGCCAGCTCGTCTAACAGGGATTATCAGCCCCAGCATTTT.

V usage is TRBV7-9 and J usage is TRBJ2-2; possibly TRBD2 for D (6 bases). Between the trimmed V and J ends, which lost 11 bases and 4 bases, there was a span of 17 bases. Per germline, CDR1 SEHNR and CDR2 FQNEAQ (reference sequence). The CDR3 runs 14 residues. The CDR3 DNA is TGTGCCGGGGACGCGGGGTCGGTCACCGGGGAGCTGTTTTTT. Amino acids: CAGDAGSVTGELFF.

V usage is TRBV7-8 and J usage is TRBJ2-1; 7 nucleotides agree with TRBD2. Germline CDR1 reads SGHVS; CDR2 reads FQNEAQ. V lost 1 base to trimming and J lost 6 bases; unmatched junction nucleotides: 12. This CDR3 is 17 amino acids long. Here the CDR3 DNA reads TGTGCCAGCAGCTTAGATGGGACTATTTCTTCTGTCAATGAGCAGTTCTTC. It yields the protein CASSLDGTISSVNEQFF.

J is TRBJ2-1 and V is TRBV7-9, with TRBD2 identical over 9 bases. V was pared by 3 bases and J by 4 bases, with 1 base of the junction left unmatched. The CDR3 has 14 amino acids. Per the germline V gene, CDR1 is SEHNR and CDR2 is FQNEAQ (reference sequence). Here the CDR3 reads CASSLTSGYNEQFF. CDR3 in DNA: TGTGCCAGCAGCTTGACTAGCGGATACAATGAGCAGTTCTTC. The entire variable domain, with the rest obtained from reference TRBV7-9 and TRBJ2-1, is as follows: DTGVSQNPRHKITKRGQNVTFRCDPISEHNRLYWYRQTLGQGPEFLTYFQNEAQLEKSRLLSDRFSAERPKGSFSTLEIQRTEQGDSAMYLCASSLTSGYNEQFFGPGTRLTVL.

The chain couples TRBV30 to TRBJ1-1, with D perhaps matching TRBD1 (6 bases). The CDR3 covers 12 residues. Trimming shortened V by 1 base and J by 11 bases, and 14 bases separated the two germline ends. Germline V lookup: CDR1 GTSNPN, CDR2 SVGIG (reference sequence). CDR3 bases: TGTGCCTGGAGTGAGGGGGGGCTGGAGGCTTTCTTT. It encodes CAWSEGGLEAFF. The full variable domain, completed using reference TRBV30 and TRBJ1-1, is SQTIHQWPATLVQPVGSPLSLECTVEGTSNPNLYWYRQAAGRGLQLLFYSVGIGQISSEVPQNLSASRPQDRQFILSSKKLLLSDSGFYLCAWSEGGLEAFFGQGTRLTVV.

V and J are TRBV19 and TRBJ1-5; D is possibly TRBD1 (6 bases). Looked up from germline, CDR1 is LNHDA and CDR2 is SQIVND (reference sequence). V lost 3 bases and J lost 0, with 12 bases in between. This CDR3 spans 16 amino acids. Here the CDR3 reads CASSIGGPYSNQPQHF. As DNA, the CDR3 is TGTGCCAGTAGTATCGGGGGGCCTTATAGCAATCAGCCCCAGCATTTT.

The CDR3 nucleotides are TGTGCCAGCAGTGATCAGGGGGCCGTGAACACTGAAGCTTTCTTT. Protein sequence: CASSDQGAVNTEAFF. The gene calls are TRBV6-1 and TRBJ1-1; 8 nucleotides match TRBD1. The V gene's germline CDR1 is MNHNS and CDR2 SASEGT. V trimming: 3 bases; J trimming: 0 bases; junction bases outside the gene matches: 3. This CDR3 is 15 amino acids long.

This chain links TRBV30 with TRBJ1-1; weak D call: TRBD1 (6 bases). Germline assignment: CDR1 GTSNPN and CDR2 SVGIG (reference sequence). This CDR3 spans 13 amino acids. With 4 bases removed from V and 4 bases from J, the gap between germline ends came to 13 bases. In DNA, the CDR3 is TGTGCCTGGATGTACTCAGGGGTCACTGAAGCTTTCTTT. It codes for CAWMYSGVTEAFF.

The chain combines TRBV5-1 with TRBJ2-2; 7 nucleotides match TRBD2. CDR1 is SGHRS and CDR2 is YFSETQ in the germline V gene. This CDR3 spans 17 amino acids. Trimming at V came to 4 bases and at J to 1 base, leaving 10 bases not matched to a gene. The CDR3 sequence: CASSPGLDPLNTGELFF. The CDR3 coding sequence is TGCGCCAGCAGCCCCGGACTAGATCCTTTGAACACCGGGGAGCTGTTTTTT.

This rearrangement joins TRBV6-1 to TRBJ2-5; a possible D gene is TRBD1 (5 bases). V was shortened by 4 bases and J by 5 bases, with 8 bases between the two germline ends. CDR3 length equals 12 residues. CDR1 MNHNS and CDR2 SASEGT come from the germline V gene. The CDR3 spells CASSVRGETQYF. CDR3 coding DNA: TGTGCCAGCAGTGTTAGGGGCGAGACCCAGTACTTC.

This chain links TRBV6-1 with TRBJ1-5; D gene uncertain. The CDR3 runs 13 residues. Trimming left V 2 bases short and J 4 bases short, with 6 bases between. Germline-derived CDR1 and CDR2 are MNHNS and SASEGT. The CDR3 loop reads CASSERRNQPQHF. The CDR3 nucleotides read TGTGCCAGCAGTGAAAGGAGAAATCAGCCCCAGCATTTT.

The chain links TRBV7-2 to TRBJ1-2; TRBD1 agrees at 8 bases. With V trimmed by 4 bases and J by 1 base, 17 bases remained unmatched. The CDR3 is made up of 19 amino acids. Germline values: CDR1 SGHTA, CDR2 FQGNSA. DNA for the CDR3: TGTGCCAGCAGCTACGACCCCGGACAGGGAATCAATCTTAACTATGGCTACACCTTC. It specifies CASSYDPGQGINLNYGYTF.

The rearrangement joins TRBV2 to TRBJ1-2; the D gene is possibly TRBD1 (6 bases). The CDR3 runs 17 residues. V shed 7 bases and J shed 4 bases, with 25 bases lying between them. Germline V gene sequence: CDR1 SNHLY, CDR2 FYNNEI. This chain's CDR3 is CASTLGNRDSRGYGYTF. Here the CDR3 DNA reads TGTGCCAGCACCCTTGGTAACAGGGATAGTCGGGGCTATGGCTACACCTTC.

This chain connects TRBV7-9 to TRBJ1-1, with TRBD1 as a possible D gene (5 bases). Germline lookup yields CDR1 SEHNR and CDR2 FQNEAQ (reference sequence). The CDR3 runs to 13 residues. Trimming pared 3 bases from V and 4 bases from J, leaving 9 bases between. The CDR3 reads CASSFSGPTEAFF. DNA for the CDR3: TGTGCCAGCAGCTTTTCAGGGCCCACTGAAGCTTTCTTT.

The rearrangement joins TRBV4-2 to TRBJ2-1; D uncertain. V was clipped by 0 bases and J by 5 bases, with 2 bases between them. Germline V lookup: CDR1 LGHNA, CDR2 YNFKEQ. This CDR3 comprises 12 residues. CDR3 sequence: CASSQDNNEQFF. CDR3 coding DNA: TGTGCCAGCAGCCAAGATAACAATGAGCAGTTCTTC.

The chain joins TRBV14 to TRBJ2-1, with a weak D call TRBD2 (6 bases). Germline V gene sequence: CDR1 SGHDN, CDR2 FVKESK. The V end was cut by 4 bases, the J end by 6 bases, with 28 bases between. The CDR3 is made up of 19 amino acids. CDR3 amino acids: CASSPPTGSGTRPLNEQFF. CDR3 bases: TGTGCCAGCAGCCCACCTACCGGATCCGGGACTCGACCCCTCAATGAGCAGTTCTTC.

This chain joins TRBV6-4 and TRBJ2-7, with a possible D match to TRBD1 (6 bases). The CDR3 covers 15 residues. Trimming removed 4 bases from V and 2 bases from J, with 15 bases in between. Germline V CDR1 and CDR2: MRHNA, SNTAGT. The CDR3 sequence is CASSVPGTTAYEQYF. DNA of the CDR3: TGTGCCAGCAGTGTTCCCGGGACAACTGCCTACGAGCAGTACTTC.

The chain carries TRBV30 and TRBJ2-7, with 10 positions matching TRBD1. This CDR3 is built from 18 residues. CDR1 GTSNPN and CDR2 SVGIG come from the germline V gene (reference sequence). Unmatched junction bases numbered 14, after V lost 0 bases and J lost 3 bases. CDR3 amino acids: CAWSVEGTRQGADYEQYF. In DNA form, the CDR3 reads TGTGCCTGGAGTGTAGAAGGAACCCGACAGGGGGCGGACTACGAGCAGTACTTC.

The CDR3 sequence: CSTGDRNYGYTF. In DNA, the CDR3 is TGCAGCACGGGGGACAGGAACTATGGCTACACCTTC. This rearrangement joins TRBV29-1 to TRBJ1-2; TRBD1 matches 8 bases. In germline, CDR1 is SQVTM, CDR2 ANQGSEA. This CDR3 region has 12 residues. The junction had 4 bases not matched to a gene; V was cut back by 8 bases and J by 2 bases.

J is TRBJ1-2 and V is TRBV30; D possibly corresponds to TRBD1 (5 bases). V dropped 0 bases and J dropped 2 bases, with 7 bases sitting between them. Germline loops: CDR1 GTSNPN, CDR2 SVGIG (reference sequence). The CDR3 consists of 13 residues. The CDR3 loop is CAWSVRQNYGYTF. The DNA for the CDR3 is TGTGCCTGGAGTGTACGACAGAACTATGGCTACACCTTC.

The V gene is TRBV2, the J gene TRBJ1-1, with D tentatively TRBD1 (5 bases). CDR3 length: 13 residues. The germline V and J ends were trimmed by 5 bases and 5 bases, with 12 bases remaining between them. Germline V lookup: CDR1 SNHLY, CDR2 FYNNEI. The DNA for the CDR3 is TGTGCCAGCAGTTATCAGGGAAAGACTGAAGCTTTCTTT. Translating gives CASSYQGKTEAFF. Drawing the rest from reference TRBV2 and TRBJ1-1, the complete variable domain is EPEVTQTPSHQVTQMGQEVILRCVPISNHLYFYWYRQILGQKVEFLVSFYNNEISEKSEIFDDQFSVERPDGSNFTLKIRSTKLEDSAMYFCASSYQGKTEAFFGQGTRLTVV.

The chain carries TRBV5-1 and TRBJ1-4, with D maybe TRBD1 (5 bases). Germline V gene sequence: CDR1 SGHRS, CDR2 YFSETQ. V was clipped by 0 bases and J by 7 bases, with 16 bases between them. The CDR3 length is 16 residues. CDR3 DNA: TGCGCCAGCAGCTTGGCCAAAGGGGAACCCGGTGAAAAACTGTTTTTT. This encodes CASSLAKGEPGEKLFF.